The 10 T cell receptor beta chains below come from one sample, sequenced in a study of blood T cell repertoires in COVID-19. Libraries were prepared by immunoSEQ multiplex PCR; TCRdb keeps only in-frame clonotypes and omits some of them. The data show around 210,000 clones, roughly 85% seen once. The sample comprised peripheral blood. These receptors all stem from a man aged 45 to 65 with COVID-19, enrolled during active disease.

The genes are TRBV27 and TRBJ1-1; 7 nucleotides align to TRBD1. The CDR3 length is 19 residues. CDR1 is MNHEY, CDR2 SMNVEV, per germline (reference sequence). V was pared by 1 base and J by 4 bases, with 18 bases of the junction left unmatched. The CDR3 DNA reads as TGTGCCAGCAGTTTATATTCTGTGTCGGGACAGCCCTCGGGCACTGAAGCTTTCTTT. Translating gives CASSLYSVSGQPSGTEAFF.

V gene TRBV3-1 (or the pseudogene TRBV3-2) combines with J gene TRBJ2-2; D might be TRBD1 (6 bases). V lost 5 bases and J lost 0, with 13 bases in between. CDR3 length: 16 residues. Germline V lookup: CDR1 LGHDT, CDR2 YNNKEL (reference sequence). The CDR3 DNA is TGTGCCAGCAGCTTTTCCGGGACATCGAACACCGGGGAGCTGTTTTTT. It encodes CASSFSGTSNTGELFF.

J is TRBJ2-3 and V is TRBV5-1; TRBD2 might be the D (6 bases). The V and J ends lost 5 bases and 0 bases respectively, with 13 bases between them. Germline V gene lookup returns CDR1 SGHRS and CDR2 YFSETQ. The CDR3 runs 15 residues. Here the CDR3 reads CASRRRDWSTDTQYF. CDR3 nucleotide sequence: TGCGCCAGCAGACGCCGGGACTGGAGCACAGATACGCAGTATTTT.

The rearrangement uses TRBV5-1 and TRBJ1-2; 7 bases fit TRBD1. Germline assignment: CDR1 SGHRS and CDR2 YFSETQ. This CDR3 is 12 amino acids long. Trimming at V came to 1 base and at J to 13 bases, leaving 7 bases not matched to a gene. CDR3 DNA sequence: TGCGCCAGCAGCTTGAACACAGGGGAGATCACCTTC. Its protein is CASSLNTGEITF.

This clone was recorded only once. Here the CDR3 reads CASSSQGEVGNTIYF. The CDR3 nucleotides are TGTGCCAGCAGTAGCCAGGGGGAGGTTGGAAACACCATATATTTT. This chain uses TRBV6-5 with TRBJ1-3; 7 nucleotides agree with TRBD1. The CDR3 consists of 15 residues. V lost 5 bases and J lost 3; bases outside the gene matches: 7. Germline V gene lookup returns CDR1 MNHEY and CDR2 SVGAGI.

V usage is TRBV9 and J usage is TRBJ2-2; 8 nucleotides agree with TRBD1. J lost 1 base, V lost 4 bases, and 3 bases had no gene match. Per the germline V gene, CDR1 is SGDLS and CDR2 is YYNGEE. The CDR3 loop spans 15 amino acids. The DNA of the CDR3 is TGTGCCAGCAGCTCGGGACAGGTGAACACCGGGGAGCTGTTTTTT. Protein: CASSSGQVNTGELFF. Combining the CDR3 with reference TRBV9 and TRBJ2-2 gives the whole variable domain DSGVTQTPKHLITATGQRVTLRCSPRSGDLSVYWYQQSLDQGLQFLIQYYNGEERAKGNILERFSAQQFPDLHSELNLSSLELGDSALYFCASSSGQVNTGELFFGEGSRLTVL.

The CDR3 DNA sequence: TGTGCCAGCAGTGAGCGGGAGGGCTACGAGCAGTACTTC. The encoded protein is CASSEREGYEQYF. This sequence joins TRBV6-1 and TRBJ2-7; 9 bases are shared with TRBD2. J was trimmed by 3 bases and V by 3 bases; bases with no gene match: 0. Germline values: CDR1 MNHNS, CDR2 SASEGT. This CDR3 comprises 13 residues.

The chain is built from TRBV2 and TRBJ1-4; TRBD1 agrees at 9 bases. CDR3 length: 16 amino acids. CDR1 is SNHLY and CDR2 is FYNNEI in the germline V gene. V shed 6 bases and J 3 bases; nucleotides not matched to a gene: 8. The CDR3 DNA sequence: TGTGCCAGCAGGCCGGGACAGGGAGGATCTAATGAAAAACTGTTTTTT. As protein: CASRPGQGGSNEKLFF.

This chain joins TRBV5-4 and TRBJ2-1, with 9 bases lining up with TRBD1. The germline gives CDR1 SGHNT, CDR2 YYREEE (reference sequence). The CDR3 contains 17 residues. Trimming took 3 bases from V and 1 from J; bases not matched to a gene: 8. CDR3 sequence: CASSSLTGGQSYNEQFF. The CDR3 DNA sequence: TGTGCCAGCAGCTCTTTGACAGGGGGACAGTCCTACAATGAGCAGTTCTTC.

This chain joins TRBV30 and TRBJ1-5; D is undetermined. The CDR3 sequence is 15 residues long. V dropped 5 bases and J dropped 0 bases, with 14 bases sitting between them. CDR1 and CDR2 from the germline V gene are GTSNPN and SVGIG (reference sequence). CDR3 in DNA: TGTGCCTGGTCCCCCGTCGGTCTTAGCAATCAGCCCCAGCATTTT. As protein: CAWSPVGLSNQPQHF.